What follows describes a single TCR beta chain. These data are taken from a study of blood T cell repertoires in COVID-19. Study-level information: From the United States, Italy and Spain came samples of acute and convalescent COVID-19.

Authors' data handling: Cell counts per sample came from amplifying reference gene primers. The protocol was immunoSEQ multiplex PCR, while the TCRdb copy is restricted to in-frame clones and leaves out a portion. V and J calls plus clone size are reproduced from that table; the DNA served to infer D and trimming. The data contain tens of thousands of clones, around 84% of them singletons. CDR3 length equals 13 residues. Germline values: CDR1 MDHEN, CDR2 SYDVKM. Trimming took 10 bases from V and 0 from J, leaving 9 bases between them. The source of this sequence is a human donor with active COVID-19. The donor label of this sample is uncertain. The chain carries TRBV28 and TRBJ1-4; D possibly corresponds to TRBD1 (6 bases). The material sequenced was peripheral blood. This CDR3 is CATWTATNEKLFF. CDR3 DNA sequence: TGTGCCACCTGGACAGCAACTAATGAAAAACTGTTTTTT.